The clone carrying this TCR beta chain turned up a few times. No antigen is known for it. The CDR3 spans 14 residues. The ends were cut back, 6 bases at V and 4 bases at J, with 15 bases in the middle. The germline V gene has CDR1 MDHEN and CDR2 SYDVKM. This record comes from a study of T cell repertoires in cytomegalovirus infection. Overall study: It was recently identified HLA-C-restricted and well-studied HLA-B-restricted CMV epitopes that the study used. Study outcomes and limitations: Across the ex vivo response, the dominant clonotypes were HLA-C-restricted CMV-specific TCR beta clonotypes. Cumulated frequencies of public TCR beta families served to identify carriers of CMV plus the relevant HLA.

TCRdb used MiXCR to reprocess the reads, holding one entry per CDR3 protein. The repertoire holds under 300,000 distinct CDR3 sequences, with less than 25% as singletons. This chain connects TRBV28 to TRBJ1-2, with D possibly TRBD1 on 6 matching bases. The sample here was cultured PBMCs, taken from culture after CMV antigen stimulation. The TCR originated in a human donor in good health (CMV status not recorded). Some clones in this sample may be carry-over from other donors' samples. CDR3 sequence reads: CASRPGEGGYGYTF. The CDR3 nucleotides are TGTGCCAGCAGGCCCGGGGAAGGGGGCTATGGCTACACCTTC.